This entry lists 9 T cell receptor beta chains sequenced from one sample in a study of T cell responses to AZD1222 COVID-19 vaccine. Only in-frame clones appear in the TCRdb table, and some are missing; sequencing was by immunoSEQ multiplex PCR. Here the sample spans 80,000 or so clones, about three quarters being singletons. The material was peripheral blood, obtained 28 days after the second dose of the MenACWY control vaccine. Receptor source: an adult who received the MenACWY meningococcal vaccine as a control.

V gene TRBV5-1 combines with J gene TRBJ2-1; D perhaps matches TRBD1 (5 bases). V was pared by 0 bases and J by 1 base, with 8 bases between. The germline V gene has CDR1 SGHRS and CDR2 YFSETQ. This CDR3 has 15 amino acids. CDR3 sequence reads: CASSLEDNSYNEQFF. The CDR3 DNA is TGCGCCAGCAGCTTGGAGGACAATTCCTACAATGAGCAGTTCTTC.

This clone was seen only once. The V call is TRBV30, the J call TRBJ1-4; 7 bases match TRBD1. The germline V gene encodes CDR1 GTSNPN and CDR2 SVGIG (reference sequence). J lost 3 bases, V lost 1 base, and 14 bases had no gene match. This CDR3 region has 18 residues. The CDR3 here is CAWSDETGRRGANEKLFF. Written as DNA, the CDR3 is TGTGCCTGGAGTGACGAGACAGGGAGAAGAGGGGCTAATGAAAAACTGTTTTTT.

The chain combines TRBV1 with TRBJ2-2. TRBV1 is a listed pseudogene. CDR3 length: 12 amino acids. The CDR3 DNA reads TGCACCAGCAGCCAATTTCCCGGGGAGCTGTTTTTT. This translates into CTSSQFPGELFF.

V gene TRBV7-3 combines with J gene TRBJ2-2; no clear D gene. Germline V gene data show CDR1 as SGHTA and CDR2 as FQGTGA. This CDR3 comprises 14 residues. The ends were cut back, 4 bases at V and 1 base at J, with 7 bases in the middle. The CDR3 region has the DNA TGTGCCAGCAGCTCTTCAGGGAACACCGGGGAGCTGTTTTTT. Its protein product is CASSSSGNTGELFF.

The V and J genes are TRBV4-1 and TRBJ2-5; 7 bases match TRBD2. V shed 4 bases, J shed 5 bases, and the junction held 4 bases outside the gene matches. The CDR3 length is 13 residues. Germline-derived CDR1 and CDR2 are MGHRA and YSYEKL. The CDR3 DNA is TGCGCCAGCAGCCGGGGAGGGGTTGAGACCCAGTACTTC. Its translation is CASSRGGVETQYF.

V and J are TRBV18 and TRBJ1-4; D gene uncertain. V was pared by 4 bases and J by 8 bases, with 11 bases between. Germline assignment: CDR1 KGHSH and CDR2 LQKENI. The CDR3 extends over 13 amino acids. The CDR3 DNA follows: TGTGCCAGCTCACGAACCCTGGGGGAAAAACTGTTTTTT. Residues: CASSRTLGEKLFF. Full variable domain (outside the CDR3, taken from reference TRBV18 and TRBJ1-4): NAGVMQNPRHLVRRRGQEARLRCSPMKGHSHVYWYRQLPEEGLKFMVYLQKENIIDESGMPKERFSAEFPKEGPSILRIQQVVRGDSAAYFCASSRTLGEKLFFGSGTQLSVL.

This chain joins TRBV7-2 and TRBJ1-6, with TRBD1 matching over 7 bases. From germline, CDR1 is SGHTA and CDR2 FQGNSA. This CDR3 is built from 18 residues. V trimming: 2 bases; J trimming: 5 bases; junction bases outside the gene matches: 12. The CDR3 DNA follows: TGTGCCAGCAGCTTAAGGGCAGGGGGAGGCCTAAATAATTCACCCCTCCACTTT. Its translation is CASSLRAGGGLNNSPLHF.

J is TRBJ2-4 and V is TRBV9, with TRBD1 matching over 10 bases. The CDR3 consists of 16 residues. V trimming: 2 bases; J trimming: 3 bases; junction bases outside the gene matches: 5. Germline V gene sequence: CDR1 SGDLS, CDR2 YYNGEE. The CDR3 is CASSVSTGGGKNIQYF. CDR3 in DNA: TGTGCCAGCAGCGTTTCGACAGGGGGCGGCAAAAACATTCAGTACTTC.

This clone has only a few counts. The genes are TRBV7-8 and TRBJ2-5; possibly TRBD2 for D (6 bases). V was pared by 8 bases and J by 5 bases, with 15 bases between. CDR3 length equals 13 residues. Germline V gene sequence: CDR1 SGHVS, CDR2 FQNEAQ. The CDR3 region has the DNA TGTGCCAGCGGGGGGAGTATAGGGGAGACCCAGTACTTC. Amino acids: CASGGSIGETQYF.